This TCR beta chain was recovered during a study of cytomegalovirus exposure and HLA in healthy donors. PCR primers comprised 60 Vbeta and 13 Jbeta primers. Assay: immunoSEQ multiplex PCR; the TCRdb copy retains only in-frame clones and omits some. Among around 170,000 clones listed, about 80% were seen once. Trimming removed 2 bases from V and 7 bases from J; junction bases left unmatched: 7. This CDR3 has 16 residues. Germline-derived CDR1 and CDR2 are SGDLS and YYNGEE. The donors (healthy individuals) were bone marrow donors. The rearrangement joins TRBV9 to TRBJ2-7, with 15 bases aligning to TRBD2. The sequence derives from a man between 60 and 75 years old in good health and CMV-seronegative. The sequenced material came from PBMCs. The CDR3 DNA follows: TGTGCCAGCAGCGTCGGACTAGCGGGAGGGTACGAAGAGCAGTACTTC. It specifies CASSVGLAGGYEEQYF.